These T cell receptor beta chains were read from a single sample in a study of technical replicates of blood from several donors. Clones were sequenced by immunoSEQ multiplex PCR, and TCRdb holds only the in-frame ones, with some missing. The sample comprises approximately 60,000 clones, approximately 83% of which are singletons, and more than 4.5% rests with the top ten. Sequenced sample: PBMCs. Source of these receptors: a human donor in good health. Some clones in this sample may be carry-over from other donors' samples. CDR3s include the opening cysteine and the closing phenylalanine or tryptophan. D genes are given only for firm matches. Only part of the rows carry a size: once, few, many, or a class if the clone is expanded.

abundance	j_gene	d_gene	v_gene	CDR3nt	CDR3aa
.	TRBJ2-5	.	TRBV7-9	TGTGCCAGCAGCTTAACAGGCCCCCTAGGTCGAGAGACCCAGTACTTC	CASSLTGPLGRETQYF
.	TRBJ1-2	TRBD1	TRBV30	TGTGCCTGGACCCGGACAGGGGGCGCCCATGGCTACACCTTC	CAWTRTGGAHGYTF
.	TRBJ1-1	TRBD1	TRBV6-5	TGTGCCAGCAGTACCCCGGGACAGGGGACGGCTGAAGCTTTCTTT	CASSTPGQGTAEAFF
.	TRBJ2-7	TRBD1	TRBV6-5	TGTGCCAGCAGCGGGGGAACGACAGGGGCGGGCGAGCAGTACTTC	CASSGGTTGAGEQYF
few	TRBJ2-7	TRBD1	TRBV13	TGTGCCAGCGGACAGGGGGGAAACGAGCAGTACTTC	CASGQGGNEQYF
.	TRBJ1-2	.	TRBV4-1	TGCGCCAGCAGCTTCGACGGGTGGGGGGAAGCGGACTATGGCTACACCTTC	CASSFDGWGEADYGYTF
.	TRBJ2-3	TRBD1	TRBV7-2	TGTGCCAGCAGCCCGGACAGGTGGTCGGATACGCAGTATTTT	CASSPDRWSDTQYF
once	TRBJ2-1	TRBD2	TRBV5-1	TGCGCCAGCAGCTCACCGGGACTAGCGGCGCACAATGAGCAGTTCTTC	CASSSPGLAAHNEQFF
.	TRBJ2-1	.	TRBV19	TGTGCCAGTAGTAACCAGGGGTCGATTGGTGAGCAGTTCTTC	CASSNQGSIGEQFF
.	TRBJ1-3	.	TRBV7-9	TGTGCCAGCAGCTTTTACAGGGACTCTGGAAACACCATATATTTT	CASSFYRDSGNTIYF
.	TRBJ1-2	.	TRBV4-3	TGCGCCAGCAGCCCCTCAGGAGACAGGCATTTCTATGGCTACACCTTC	CASSPSGDRHFYGYTF
.	TRBJ2-1	TRBD2	TRBV18	TGTGCCAGCTCACCACCGATTGGACTAGCGGGGGTGAATGAGCAGTTCTTC	CASSPPIGLAGVNEQFF
.	TRBJ2-7	.	TRBV5-4	TGTGCCAGCAGCTTGGATCGGAGCCCAACTGTAGCCTACGAGCAGTACTTC	CASSLDRSPTVAYEQYF
few	TRBJ1-1	.	TRBV4-1	TGCGCCAGCAGCCAAGGGAGGCGGGGGCGGTGGACTGAAGCTTTCTTT	CASSQGRRGRWTEAFF
once	TRBJ2-7	.	TRBV7-2	TGTGCCAGCGCTAAAAGGAGCGACGAGCAGTACTTC	CASAKRSDEQYF
.	TRBJ1-4	.	TRBV30	TGTGCCTGGGACGGGTGGACAACTAATGAAAAACTGTTTTTT	CAWDGWTTNEKLFF
.	TRBJ2-7	TRBD2	TRBV9	TGTGCCAGCGCCTCTAGCGGGAGCTACGAGCAGTACTTC	CASASSGSYEQYF
.	TRBJ2-5	TRBD1	TRBV20-1	TGCAGTGCTGGCGGACAGGGGACCCAGTACTTC	CSAGGQGTQYF
.	TRBJ2-5	TRBD2	TRBV7-2	TGTGCCAGCAGCTTAGATGTAGCGGGAGGAACCGAGACCCAGTACTTC	CASSLDVAGGTETQYF
.	TRBJ2-3	.	TRBV7-6	TGTGCCAGCAGCTGGAACTCCGGGGGTACTAGCACAGATACGCAGTATTTT	CASSWNSGGTSTDTQYF
.	TRBJ1-6	TRBD1	TRBV5-4	TGTGCCAGCAGCACCGACAGGGGAGGAGGTTCACCCCTCCACTTT	CASSTDRGGGSPLHF
.	TRBJ2-7	.	TRBV4-1	TGCGCCAGCAGCCAAGATACTCTCTACGAGCAGTACTTC	CASSQDTLYEQYF
.	TRBJ2-6	TRBD2	TRBV4-2	TGTGCCAGCAGCCTAGGCGGGGGCTCTGGGGCCAACGTCCTGACTTTC	CASSLGGGSGANVLTF
.	TRBJ2-5	TRBD2	TRBV25-1	TGTGCCAGCACTCCTCAAGGTAGCGGGAACCAAGAGACCCAGTACTTC	CASTPQGSGNQETQYF
.	TRBJ2-7	.	TRBV5-4	TGTGCCAGCAGCAGGAATAGGGGCTACGAGCAGTACTTC	CASSRNRGYEQYF
once	TRBJ1-1	.	TRBV10-3	TGTGCCATCAGTGAGTCGAGGGAAGGATCTGAAGCTTTCTTT	CAISESREGSEAFF
.	TRBJ2-7	TRBD2	TRBV30	TGTGCCTGGAGTGTATGGGGGGGGGACGAGCAGTACTTC	CAWSVWGGDEQYF
.	TRBJ2-7	.	TRBV5-4	TGTGCCAGCAGCTTCGGGGGACCGGGTGGCTACGAGCAGTACTTC	CASSFGGPGGYEQYF
.	TRBJ2-3	.	TRBV18	TGTGCCAGCACGGGGGACAGCAGCACAGATACGCAGTATTTT	CASTGDSSTDTQYF
.	TRBJ2-3	.	TRBV7-2	TGTGCCAGCAGCCCAGCGTATCAGAACACAGATACGCAGTATTTT	CASSPAYQNTDTQYF
.	TRBJ1-2	.	TRBV19	TGTGCCAGTAGCCCACGGCTTAGGGGGGGCTACACCTTC	CASSPRLRGGYTF
.	TRBJ1-1	.	TRBV29-1	TGCAGCGTGGACCTGGGCAGGGGCCACACTGAAGCTTTCTTT	CSVDLGRGHTEAFF
.	TRBJ2-3	TRBD2	TRBV10-3	TGTGCCATCAGTGAGAAGAGACTAGCGGGAGTAGTAGATACGCAGTATTTT	CAISEKRLAGVVDTQYF
.	TRBJ1-2	.	TRBV7-2	TGTGCCAGCAGCTTAGAGGGGTGGTATGGCTATGGCTACACCTTC	CASSLEGWYGYGYTF
.	TRBJ2-3	TRBD2	TRBV5-1	TGCGCCAGCAGCTTCGGCGGGGGGGGGAGTGGAGATACGCAGTATTTT	CASSFGGGGSGDTQYF
.	TRBJ1-1	TRBD1	TRBV11-1	TGTGCCAGCAGCCGGGACAGGAACACTGAAGCTTTCTTT	CASSRDRNTEAFF
many	TRBJ2-7	TRBD2	TRBV27	TGTGCCAGCGGGACTAGCGGGAGCAACGAGCAGTACTTC	CASGTSGSNEQYF
.	TRBJ2-7	TRBD2	TRBV27	TGTGCCAGCAGTCTCCAAACACCGGGACTAGCGGAGTTCTACGAGCAGTACTTC	CASSLQTPGLAEFYEQYF
.	TRBJ1-2	.	TRBV27	TGTGCCAGCAGTTTATGGGGAGGGGATGGCTACACCTTC	CASSLWGGDGYTF
.	TRBJ2-7	TRBD2	TRBV7-9	TGTGCCAGCAGCCATGCAGCGGGGGGGACCTACGAGCAGTACTTC	CASSHAAGGTYEQYF
.	TRBJ1-6	TRBD1	TRBV7-9	TGTGCCAGCAGCATGGACGGACAGGGGGTTAATTCACCCCTCCACTTT	CASSMDGQGVNSPLHF
once	TRBJ2-1	TRBD2	TRBV30	TGTGCCTGGAGTAGGCTAGCGGGAGATGAGCAGTTCTTC	CAWSRLAGDEQFF
.	TRBJ2-1	TRBD2	TRBV4-3	TGCGCCAGCAGCCAAGACGGGGCGGGGGCCTACAATGAGCAGTTCTTC	CASSQDGAGAYNEQFF
.	TRBJ1-2	.	TRBV5-4	TGTGCCAGCAGCTTGGCCTGGGCCTATGGCTACACCTTC	CASSLAWAYGYTF
.	TRBJ2-1	.	TRBV7-2	TGTGCCAGCAGCTCCAGGCTTACGAGCTCCTACAATGAGCAGTTCTTC	CASSSRLTSSYNEQFF
.	TRBJ2-1	.	TRBV7-9	TGTGCCAGCAGCTTCCCCGGTCTGAATGAGCAGTTCTTC	CASSFPGLNEQFF
.	TRBJ2-7	TRBD2	TRBV7-6	TGTGCCAGCAGCCCGGGAGGCTACGAGCAGTACTTC	CASSPGGYEQYF
.	TRBJ2-2	TRBD1	TRBV7-3	TGTGCCAGCAGCTTTTCCGGGACAGGGGCCGGGGAGCTGTTTTTT	CASSFSGTGAGELFF
.	TRBJ2-2	TRBD1	TRBV5-6	TGTGCCAGCAGCTTACGACAGGGGTACACCGGGGAGCTGTTTTTT	CASSLRQGYTGELFF
.	TRBJ2-7	.	TRBV21-1	TGTGCCAGCAGCAAAGTTGAGCGGAACCCCTACGAGCAGTACTTC	CASSKVERNPYEQYF
.	TRBJ2-2	.	TRBV5-5	TGTGCCAGCAGCTTCTCAGTGGCGAACACCGGGGAGCTGTTTTTT	CASSFSVANTGELFF
.	TRBJ1-6	.	TRBV19	TGTGCCAGTAGTGCATCCCGGGACAACCGCCCCTCACCCCTCCACTTT	CASSASRDNRPSPLHF
few	TRBJ1-6	.	TRBV7-9	TGTGCCAGCGTCCGGGGGACGGAGAATTCACCCCTCCACTTT	CASVRGTENSPLHF
.	TRBJ2-7	TRBD2	TRBV19	TGTGCCAGTAGTTTCCGACTAGCGGGAACCTACGAGCAGTACTTC	CASSFRLAGTYEQYF
once	TRBJ1-1	.	TRBV28	TGTGCCAGCCTCGGCGGGATCATGAACACTGAAGCTTTCTTT	CASLGGIMNTEAFF
.	TRBJ1-2	.	TRBV7-9	TGTGCCAGCAGCCGAACCGACAGCTATGGCTACACCTTC	CASSRTDSYGYTF
.	TRBJ2-5	TRBD2	TRBV10-3	TGTGCCATCAGTGTGACTAGCGGGGAAGAGACCCAGTACTTC	CAISVTSGEETQYF